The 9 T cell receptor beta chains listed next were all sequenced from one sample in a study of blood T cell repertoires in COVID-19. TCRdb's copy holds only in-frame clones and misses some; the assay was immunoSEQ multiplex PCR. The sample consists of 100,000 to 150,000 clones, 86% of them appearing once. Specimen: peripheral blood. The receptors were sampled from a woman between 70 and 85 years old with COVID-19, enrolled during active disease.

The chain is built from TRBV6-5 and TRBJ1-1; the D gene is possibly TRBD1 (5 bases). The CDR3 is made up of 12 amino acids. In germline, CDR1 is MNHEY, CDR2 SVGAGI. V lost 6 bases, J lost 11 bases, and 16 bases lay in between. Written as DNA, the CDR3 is TGTGCCAGCAGGGACACTACAGGTCTGGCTTTCTTT. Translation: CASRDTTGLAFF.

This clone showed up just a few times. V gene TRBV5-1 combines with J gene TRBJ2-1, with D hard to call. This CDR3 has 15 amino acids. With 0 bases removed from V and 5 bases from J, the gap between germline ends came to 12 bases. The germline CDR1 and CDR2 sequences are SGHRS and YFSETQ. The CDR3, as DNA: TGCGCCAGCAGCTTGGCAGGATCCCCAGACAATGAGCAGTTCTTC. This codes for CASSLAGSPDNEQFF.

CDR3 region: CASRLAGNTDTQYF. The CDR3 DNA sequence: TGTGCCAGCAGACTAGCGGGTAATACAGATACGCAGTATTTT. The rearrangement uses TRBV6-5 and TRBJ2-3; 9 bases agree with TRBD2. CDR3 length equals 14 residues. Unmatched junction bases numbered 4, after V lost 6 bases and J lost 3 bases. Germline V gives CDR1 MNHEY, CDR2 SVGAGI.

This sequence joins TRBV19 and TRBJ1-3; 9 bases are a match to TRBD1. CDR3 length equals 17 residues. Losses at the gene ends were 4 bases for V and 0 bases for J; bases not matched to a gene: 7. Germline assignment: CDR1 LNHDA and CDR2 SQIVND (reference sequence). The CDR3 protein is CASSTLRDRASGNTIYF. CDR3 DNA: TGTGCCAGTAGTACCCTCCGGGACAGGGCCTCTGGAAACACCATATATTTT. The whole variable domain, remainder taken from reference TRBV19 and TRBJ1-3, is DGGITQSPKYLFRKEGQNVTLSCEQNLNHDAMYWYRQDPGQGLRLIYYSQIVNDFQKGDIAEGYSVSREKKESFPLTVTSAQKNPTAFYLCASSTLRDRASGNTIYFGEGSWLTVV.

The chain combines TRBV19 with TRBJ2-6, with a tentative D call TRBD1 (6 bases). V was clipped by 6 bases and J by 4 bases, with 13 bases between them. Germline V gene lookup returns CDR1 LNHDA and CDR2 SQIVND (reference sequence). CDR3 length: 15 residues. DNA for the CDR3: TGTGCCAGTAGAAGACAGGTCTTCGGGGCCAACGTCCTGACTTTC. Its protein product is CASRRQVFGANVLTF.

The chain's CDR3 is CASSLTGGGVFNEQFF. As DNA, the CDR3 is TGTGCCAGCAGTTTAACCGGCGGGGGGGTTTTCAATGAGCAGTTCTTC. The V and J genes are TRBV6-5 and TRBJ2-1; 9 bases map to TRBD2. V was clipped by 4 bases and J by 6 bases; unmatched bases: 10. The CDR3 sequence is 16 residues long. The germline CDR1 and CDR2 sequences are MNHEY and SVGAGI.

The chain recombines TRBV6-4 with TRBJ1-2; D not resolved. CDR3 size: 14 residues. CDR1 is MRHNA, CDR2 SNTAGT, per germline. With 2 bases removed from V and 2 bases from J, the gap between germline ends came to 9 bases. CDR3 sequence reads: CASSDGARNYGYTF. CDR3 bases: TGTGCCAGCAGTGACGGAGCTCGGAACTATGGCTACACCTTC.

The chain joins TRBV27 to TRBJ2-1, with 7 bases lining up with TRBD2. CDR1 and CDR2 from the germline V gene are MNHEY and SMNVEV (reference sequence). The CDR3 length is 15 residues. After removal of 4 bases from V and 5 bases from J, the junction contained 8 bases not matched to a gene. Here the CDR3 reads CASSWEGLSHNEQFF. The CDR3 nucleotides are TGTGCCAGCAGTTGGGAGGGACTTTCTCACAATGAGCAGTTCTTC.

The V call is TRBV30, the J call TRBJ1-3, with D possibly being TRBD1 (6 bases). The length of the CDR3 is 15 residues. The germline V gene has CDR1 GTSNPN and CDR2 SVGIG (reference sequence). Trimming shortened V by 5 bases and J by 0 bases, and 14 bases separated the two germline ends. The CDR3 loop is CAWGLGGHSGNTIYF. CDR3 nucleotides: TGTGCCTGGGGGCTGGGGGGGCACTCTGGAAACACCATATATTTT.